This note documents a single T cell receptor (beta chain) sequence. Trimming shortened V by 2 bases and J by 7 bases, and 9 bases separated the two germline ends. The CDR3 has 14 amino acids. CDR1 and CDR2 from the germline V gene are SGHTA and FQGNSA. The sample belongs to a study of blood T cell repertoires in COVID-19. About the research overall: The United States, Italy and Spain provided the acute and convalescent COVID-19 samples. From T cells, B-cell-depleted T cells, or PBMCs came the material, which was cDNA or gDNA.

As processed by the authors: Amplification from reference gene primers served as the basis for estimated nucleated cell counts. Sequencing was performed with immunoSEQ multiplex PCR; in TCRdb, only in-frame clones are kept and a portion is missing. D and trimming come from the DNA, and the V and J calls and clone size come from that table. The sample has under 40,000 clones, less than 85% seen once. The chain carries TRBV7-2 and TRBJ1-6, with D uncertain. This sequence was found in a woman in her sixties or seventies with acute or convalescent COVID-19. The sample consisted of peripheral blood. The CDR3 sequence is CASSLSRGNSPLHF. The CDR3 nucleotides read TGTGCCAGCAGCTTAAGTAGAGGGAATTCACCCCTCCACTTT. The full variable domain, completed using reference TRBV7-2 and TRBJ1-6, is GAGVSQSPSNKVTEKGKDVELRCDPISGHTALYWYRQSLGQGLEFLIYFQGNSAPDKSGLPSDRFSAERTGGSVSTLTIQRTQQEDSAVYLCASSLSRGNSPLHFGNGTRLTVT.